This T cell receptor beta chain emerged from a study of T cell repertoires in cytomegalovirus infection. The CDR3 loop spans 15 amino acids. Germline V gives CDR1 SGHAT, CDR2 FQDESV (reference sequence). The V end lost 1 base, the J end lost 9 bases, and 19 bases lay between the germline ends. This clonotype was observed at least ten times. TCRdb itself ran the reads through MiXCR, one entry per CDR3 protein. Of 310,000 or so distinct CDR3 sequences detected, about a sixth appear once; the ten largest clones hold 9.5% to 15%. The sequence was obtained from a human donor in good health (CMV status not recorded). Some clones in this sample may be carry-over from other donors' samples. The chain has TRBV11-1 and TRBJ2-7; tentatively, D is TRBD1 or TRBD2 (5 bases each). The sequenced material came from PBMCs. CDR3 sequence reads: CASSLDGVLGAGQYF. CDR3 nucleotide sequence: TGTGCCAGCAGCTTAGACGGTGTCCTCGGGGCTGGGCAGTACTTC.